Listed below are T cell receptor beta chains from one sample, sequenced in a study of patients and donors after allogeneic stem cell transplantation. TCRdb re-called the RT-PCR reads with MiXCR, one entry per CDR3 protein. The profile covers some 960,000 distinct CDR3 sequences, with about a sixth appearing a single time and around 6% taken by the ten largest. Specimen: blood, either unsorted or a sorted T cell fraction (not recorded which). The receptor set was obtained from a human donor who was either an allogeneic HSCT recipient or a stem cell or donor lymphocyte infusion donor (not recorded which). It is not recorded whose cells these are; they may come from a transplant donor. The CDR3 runs from the conserved cysteine through the conserved F or W. D genes are given only for firm matches. Not every row has a clone size; where given, it reads once, few, many or a size class.

V	size	D	J	CDR3	DNA
TRBV12-3/TRBV12-4	.	.	TRBJ2-2	CASSLTGATGELFF	TGTGCCAGCAGTTTAACAGGAGCCACCGGGGAGCTGTTTTTT
TRBV10-3	many	TRBD1	TRBJ1-4	CAIRPGQGNEKLFF	TGTGCCATCAGGCCGGGACAGGGGAATGAAAAACTGTTTTTT
TRBV6-1	.	.	TRBJ2-1	CASAPKGGVLSPEQFF	TGTGCCAGCGCCCCCAAGGGCGGGGTCTTATCACCGGAGCAGTTCTTC
TRBV20-1	few	.	TRBJ2-3	CSARPPGSSTDTQYF	TGCAGTGCTAGACCCCCGGGGTCTAGCACAGATACGCAGTATTTT
TRBV2	.	.	TRBJ1-2	CASRRGTGGYTF	TGTGCCAGCAGACGCGGGACGGGGGGCTACACCTTC
TRBV12-3/TRBV12-4	.	.	TRBJ2-3	CASSPESQRTDTQYF	TGTGCCAGCAGTCCAGAATCCCAACGCACAGATACGCAGTATTTT
TRBV6-5	few	TRBD1	TRBJ2-6	CAISYSRDRVSSGANVLTF	TGTGCCATCAGTTACTCCCGGGACAGAGTTTCCTCTGGGGCCAACGTCCTGACTTTC
TRBV27	.	TRBD2	TRBJ2-7	CASSFWEGEQYF	TGTGCCAGCAGTTTTTGGGAGGGGGAGCAGTACTTC
TRBV6-1	few	TRBD2	TRBJ2-1	CASRQGGTSGRGEQFF	TGTGCCAGCAGACAAGGCGGGACTAGCGGCCGAGGTGAGCAGTTCTTC
TRBV20-1	few	.	TRBJ1-1	CSAREGEMNTEAFF	TGCAGTGCTAGAGAAGGGGAAATGAACACTGAAGCTTTCTTT
TRBV12-3/TRBV12-4	many	TRBD2	TRBJ2-7	CASSLALPSGKYEQYF	TGTGCCAGCAGTTTAGCGCTACCTAGCGGGAAATACGAGCAGTACTTC
TRBV4-1	few	.	TRBJ1-4	CASSLPDEKLFF	TGCGCCAGCAGCTTACCAGATGAAAAACTGTTTTTT
TRBV9	few	TRBD2	TRBJ2-3	CASSGRASSTDTQYF	TGTGCCAGCTCCGGGAGGGCGAGTAGCACAGATACGCAGTATTTT
TRBV5-1	.	TRBD2	TRBJ2-5	CASSSLGLAGMETQYF	TGCGCCAGCAGCTCGTTGGGACTAGCGGGAATGGAGACCCAGTACTTC
TRBV5-6	.	.	TRBJ2-3	CASNPWDGGDTQYF	TGTGCCAGCAACCCCTGGGACGGCGGCGATACGCAGTATTTT
TRBV7-2	few	.	TRBJ2-2	CASTLLSFGELFF	TGTGCCAGCACCCTATTGTCCTTCGGGGAGCTGTTTTTT
TRBV15	.	.	TRBJ2-7	CATSRVLKRLGSYEQYF	TGTGCCACCAGCAGAGTTTTAAAGAGATTAGGATCCTACGAGCAGTACTTC
TRBV27	.	.	TRBJ1-5	CASSLLGSGNQPQHF	TGTGCCAGCAGTTTACTGGGGTCAGGGAATCAGCCCCAGCATTTT
TRBV5-1	.	.	TRBJ1-2	CASSLPNRNSYGYTF	TGCGCCAGCAGCTTACCGAACAGGAATTCCTATGGCTACACCTTC
TRBV6-5	.	.	TRBJ1-3	CASSRTGDTIYF	TGTGCCAGCAGCCGAACGGGTGACACCATATATTTT
TRBV12-3/TRBV12-4	many	TRBD1	TRBJ2-7	CASRPAGGDEQYF	TGTGCCAGCAGGCCAGCAGGGGGCGACGAGCAGTACTTC
TRBV5-1	many	.	TRBJ1-2	CASSSERATADYGYTF	TGCGCCAGCAGCTCAGAGCGAGCGACAGCGGACTATGGCTACACCTTC
TRBV7-2	.	.	TRBJ1-5	CASSLAPGGDSNQPQHF	TGTGCCAGCAGCTTAGCGCCGGGAGGGGATAGCAATCAGCCCCAGCATTTT
TRBV2	.	.	TRBJ2-7	CASTPGTYEQYF	TGTGCCAGCACCCCAGGAACCTACGAGCAGTACTTC
TRBV10-3	few	TRBD1	TRBJ2-1	CAISATRTGEREQFF	TGTGCCATCAGTGCAACTAGGACAGGGGAGCGTGAGCAGTTCTTC
TRBV5-6	few	TRBD2	TRBJ2-3	CASSLAGGPSDTQYF	TGTGCCAGCAGCTTGGCGGGAGGGCCATCAGATACGCAGTATTTT
TRBV27	.	.	TRBJ2-7	CASSLRGGLGYEQYF	TGTGCCAGCAGTTTACGCGGCGGGCTGGGCTACGAGCAGTACTTC
TRBV10-3	many	.	TRBJ1-5	CAISESDQPQHF	TGTGCCATCAGTGAGTCCGATCAGCCCCAGCATTTT
TRBV5-1	few	.	TRBJ1-2	CASSTSGRGGYTF	TGCGCCAGCAGCACCTCCGGCAGGGGAGGCTACACCTTC
TRBV6-4	few	.	TRBJ2-1	CASSGCREVSYNEQFF	TGTGCCAGCAGTGGGTGTCGGGAAGTCTCCTACAATGAGCAGTTCTTC
TRBV5-1	.	TRBD1	TRBJ1-4	CASSPTGTGNEKLFF	TGCGCCAGCAGCCCCACCGGGACAGGGAATGAAAAACTGTTTTTT
TRBV6-5	.	.	TRBJ1-6	CASSSLLRGSLALHF	TGTGCCAGCAGTTCTCTCTTAAGGGGTTCTCTGGCCCTCCACTTT
TRBV6-2/TRBV6-3	.	.	TRBJ2-7	CASSEQGKEQYF	TGTGCCAGCAGTGAGCAGGGTAAAGAGCAGTACTTC
TRBV7-2	.	TRBD2	TRBJ2-5	CASSITSGRLQETQYF	TGTGCCAGCAGCATTACTAGCGGGAGGCTCCAAGAGACCCAGTACTTC
TRBV24-1	.	TRBD2	TRBJ2-5	CATSAARAGGRNAETQYF	TGTGCCACCAGTGCGGCGCGAGCGGGGGGCCGTAATGCAGAGACCCAGTACTTC
TRBV18	few	.	TRBJ1-6	CASSNRDENSPLHF	TGTGCCAGCTCAAACCGGGACGAGAATTCACCCCTCCACTTT
TRBV2	few	TRBD2	TRBJ2-5	CASSIERGILETQYF	TGTGCCAGCAGTATCGAGCGGGGGATATTGGAGACCCAGTACTTC
TRBV20-1	.	.	TRBJ2-5	CSARDDGRTMYQETQYF	TGCAGTGCTAGAGATGATGGGCGGACAATGTACCAAGAGACCCAGTACTTC
TRBV10-3	.	TRBD1	TRBJ1-1	CAISYKEQGAEAFF	TGTGCCATCAGTTACAAAGAACAGGGGGCCGAGGCTTTCTTT
TRBV20-1	.	.	TRBJ2-1	CSASPTSYNEQFF	TGCAGTGCCAGCCCGACTAGTTACAATGAGCAGTTCTTC
TRBV20-1	many	.	TRBJ2-3	CSATFEGSSTDTQYF	TGCAGTGCTACCTTCGAAGGCTCGAGCACAGATACGCAGTATTTT
TRBV20-1	few	TRBD1	TRBJ1-4	CSANRGNEKLFF	TGCAGTGCTAACAGGGGAAATGAAAAACTGTTTTTT
TRBV6-1	few	TRBD2	TRBJ2-1	CASRDGLAGDPRDEQFF	TGTGCCAGCAGAGACGGACTAGCGGGGGACCCCCGGGATGAGCAGTTCTTC
TRBV5-8	few	TRBD2	TRBJ2-1	CASSLGEGENEQFF	TGTGCCAGCAGCTTGGGGGAGGGAGAAAATGAGCAGTTCTTC
TRBV20-1	many	TRBD1	TRBJ2-7	CSPGGYPYEQYF	TGCAGTCCAGGGGGCTACCCCTACGAGCAGTACTTC